Sequencing of this TCR beta chain was carried out in a study of vaccination effects on CD4 cells after COVID-19. On the study more broadly: Following the second dose by a median of 72 days, the post-vaccine samples were obtained. Broader study findings: Pronounced clonal contraction occurred in clones induced by infection and by vaccine late after vaccination. Cross-reaction with common cold coronaviruses was seen in only 1 of 255 vaccine-induced clones from healthy vaccinees.

Some clones are missing from TCRdb's copy, which holds only in-frame ones; the method was immunoSEQ multiplex PCR. In the table there are more than 60,000 clones, 74% of which are singletons. Expansion with viral peptide pools was applied to antigen-specific CD4+ T cells by the ViraFEST assay prior to sequencing. CD4+ T cells were isolated after less than 13 days of culture. Two doses of either BNT162b2 or mRNA-1273 were given to each participant. Culturing of 2 million to 2.5 million PBMC per well took place with around 10 IU/ml IL-2 and around 10 ug/ml peptides. This clone has only one observation. The antigen is not known. Trimming took 0 bases from V and 1 from J, leaving 13 bases between them. The CDR3 spans 16 residues. CDR1 is SGHRS and CDR2 is YFSETQ in the germline V gene.

This sample comprised CD4+ T cells from PBMCs cultured with HCoV-229E spike peptides, obtained after COVID-19 vaccination. This TCR derives from a human donor who received a COVID-19 vaccine. The V call is TRBV5-1, the J call TRBJ1-1; D remains unclear. The DNA for the CDR3 is TGCGCCAGCAGCTTGGAGGCCCTCCCTAGGAACACTGAAGCTTTCTTT. It yields the protein CASSLEALPRNTEAFF. The variable domain in full, completed from reference TRBV5-1 and TRBJ1-1, reads KAGVTQTPRYLIKTRGQQVTLSCSPISGHRSVSWYQQTPGQGLQFLFEYFSETQRNKGNFPGRFSGRQFSNSRSEMNVSTLELGDSALYLCASSLEALPRNTEAFFGQGTRLTVV.